This TCR beta chain was retrieved from a study of blood T cell repertoires in COVID-19. On the study more broadly: From the United States, Italy and Spain came samples of acute and convalescent COVID-19. T cells, B-cell-depleted T cells, or PBMCs provided the cDNA or gDNA that served as material.

Per the original data handling: Amplification of reference gene primers provided the estimated nucleated cell counts. The table came from immunoSEQ multiplex PCR; TCRdb's copy has only in-frame clones and leaves some out. The D gene and trimming were derived from the DNA, and the V and J assignments and clone size from that table. The table records some 120,000 clones, roughly 91% of them present only once. Trimming pared 1 base from V and 5 bases from J, leaving 11 bases between. CDR3 length equals 15 residues. Germline CDR1 and CDR2: SGHVS and FNYEAQ. The rearrangement uses TRBV7-6 and TRBJ1-4; D uncertain. The clonotype was recovered from a human donor in a cohort sampled during active COVID-19. Source material: peripheral blood. CDR3 nucleotide sequence: TGTGCCAGCAGCTTAGATCCAGGCTCGAATGAAAAACTGTTTTTT. It yields the protein CASSLDPGSNEKLFF.